This T cell receptor beta chain was obtained from a study of glioma-infiltrating T cells after dendritic cell vaccination. Study at large: Autologous tumor lysate was loaded overnight onto monocyte-derived dendritic cells grown less than 8 days with IL-4 and GM-CSF.

Using immunoSEQ multiplex PCR, the repertoire was profiled, and TCRdb retains in-frame clones only, with some absent. The sample has more than 95,000 clones, roughly 76% seen once. The CDR3 length is 15 residues. From germline, CDR1 is SGHRS and CDR2 YFSETQ. V lost 2 bases and J 1 base, leaving 12 bases between the germline ends. Fresh-frozen tumor tissue and more than two years of survival data were available for all. The source of this sequence is a human donor with glioblastoma. The rearrangement joins TRBV5-1 to TRBJ2-5; TRBD2 is a possible D gene (5 bases). The sample here was blood, taken before dendritic cell vaccination. The CDR3 sequence: CASSFSEGGQETQYF. Written as DNA, the CDR3 is TGCGCCAGCAGCTTCTCAGAGGGCGGCCAAGAGACCCAGTACTTC.